The present T cell receptor beta chain was sequenced within a study of blood T cell repertoires in COVID-19. Study-level information: Acute-phase and convalescent COVID-19 samples originated in the United States, Italy and Spain.

Repertoires were generated with immunoSEQ multiplex PCR, while TCRdb's copy carries only in-frame clones and drops some. The sample lists 250,000 or so clones; approximately 81% were seen once. The CDR3 is 15 amino acids. Germline V gene data show CDR1 as SGHRS and CDR2 as YFSETQ. V lost 2 bases, J lost 4 bases, and 5 bases stayed unmatched. The origin of this receptor is a woman between 45 and 65 years old who had been exposed to COVID-19. Sequenced sample: PBMCs or T cells enriched from blood (not recorded which). V usage is TRBV5-1 and J usage is TRBJ2-3; 9 bases are a match to TRBD2. The chain's CDR3 is CASSFERGAADTQYF. CDR3 DNA sequence: TGCGCCAGCAGCTTTGAGCGGGGGGCGGCAGATACGCAGTATTTT. Full variable domain (remainder filled in from reference TRBV5-1 and TRBJ2-3): KAGVTQTPRYLIKTRGQQVTLSCSPISGHRSVSWYQQTPGQGLQFLFEYFSETQRNKGNFPGRFSGRQFSNSRSEMNVSTLELGDSALYLCASSFERGAADTQYFGPGTRLTVL.